A selection of T cell receptor beta chains follows, all from one sample in a study of human T cells and chemical hapten exposure. TCRdb itself ran the RACE reads through MiXCR, one entry per CDR3 protein. The sample records 85,000 to 130,000 distinct CDR3 sequences, around 12% being singletons. The starting material was whole blood, obtained in connection with sensitization to the hapten diphenylcyclopropenone (DPC). Receptors were obtained from a woman between 45 and 60 years old with alopecia areata. Some clones in this sample may be carry-over from other donors' samples. CDR3s include the opening cysteine and the closing phenylalanine or tryptophan. A D gene is named only where the DNA matches it firmly. Size tells how often a clone was seen (once, few, many) or the class of an expanded clone, and some rows leave it out.

j_call d_call clone_size v_call cdr3_nt cdr3_aa
TRBJ2-3 NA few TRBV7-2 TGTGCCAGCAGCGCACAGGGCGTTGGGGCAGATACGCAGTATTTT CASSAQGVGADTQYF
TRBJ2-5 NA NA TRBV6-2/TRBV6-3 TGTGCCAGCAGTTACACACCGGCCGCCCAAGAGACCCAGTACTTC CASSYTPAAQETQYF
TRBJ2-3 NA many TRBV7-2 TGTGCCAGCGGTCTATGGGCAAGCACAGATACGCAGTATTTT CASGLWASTDTQYF
TRBJ2-4 NA NA TRBV11-2 TGTGCCAGCAGCTTAAGTGGGGCCAAAAACATTCAGTACTTC CASSLSGAKNIQYF
TRBJ2-1 NA NA TRBV4-1 TGCGCCAGCAGCCAAGAAATTGGAGGGCTGCAGTTCTTC CASSQEIGGLQFF
TRBJ1-5 TRBD1 NA TRBV6-5 TGTGCCAGCGCCGCAACAGGGGGCAATCAGCCCCAGCATTTT CASAATGGNQPQHF
TRBJ2-7 NA few TRBV5-5 TGTGCCAGCAGCTTGGGGCCTCCCCGCTACGAGCAGTACTTC CASSLGPPRYEQYF
TRBJ1-6 NA many TRBV12-3/TRBV12-4 TGTGCCAGCAGACTGAATATCTATAATTCACCCCTCCACTTT CASRLNIYNSPLHF
TRBJ2-1 TRBD1 NA TRBV15 TGTGCCACCAGCAGAGATGGACAGGGGTTCAATGAGCAGTTCTTC CATSRDGQGFNEQFF
TRBJ2-3 NA NA TRBV27 TGTGCCAGCAGTTTAAGTGGGGCCACAGATACGCAGTATTTT CASSLSGATDTQYF
TRBJ1-2 NA NA TRBV7-9 TGTGCCAGCAGCTTAGGTCTGGAAGCTAACTATGGCTACACCTTC CASSLGLEANYGYTF
TRBJ2-5 TRBD1 NA TRBV29-1 TGCAGCACCCGGGACAGTCAAGAGACCCAGTACTTC CSTRDSQETQYF
TRBJ2-7 NA NA TRBV28 TGTGCCAGCACTGGCAGTACCTACGAGCAGTACTTC CASTGSTYEQYF
TRBJ1-1 TRBD1 many TRBV28 TGTGCCAGCAGGCCTGGGGACAGGGGTCTAACTGAAGCTTTCTTT CASRPGDRGLTEAFF
TRBJ1-5 NA NA TRBV24-1 TGTGCCACCAGTGAGTCGGGACGGAATAGCAATCAGCCCCAGCATTTT CATSESGRNSNQPQHF
TRBJ1-1 NA NA TRBV7-2 TGTGCCAGCAGCTTAGAGCCCCGCATGAACACTGAAGCTTTCTTT CASSLEPRMNTEAFF
TRBJ1-1 TRBD1 few TRBV7-2 TGTGCCACCGCGCGACAGGGCGATACTGAAGCTTTCTTT CATARQGDTEAFF
TRBJ2-7 NA NA TRBV6-2/TRBV6-3 TGTGCCAGCAGTTACACTAGGGACTACGAGCAGTACTTC CASSYTRDYEQYF
TRBJ1-1 TRBD1 few TRBV28 TGTGCCAGCAGTCCCGCCCGGGACAGGGTTAACACTGAAGCTTTCTTT CASSPARDRVNTEAFF
TRBJ2-1 TRBD2 NA TRBV7-8 TGTGCCAGCAGCCATCCGGGACTAGCGGGAGGAGAAGAGAATGAGCAGTTCTTC CASSHPGLAGGEENEQFF
TRBJ1-4 NA NA TRBV9 TGTGCCAGCAGCGTATCAGTCCGGCAGGATGAAAAACTGTTTTTT CASSVSVRQDEKLFF
TRBJ1-2 NA NA TRBV13 TGTGCCAGCAGCCTCCGAACGGGAAGCGGAACTCTGGTTAATGGCTACACCTTC CASSLRTGSGTLVNGYTF
TRBJ2-2 NA NA TRBV7-2 TGTGCCAGCAGCTTTCTGGTTGCCAGCCAGAACACCGGGGAGCTGTTTTTT CASSFLVASQNTGELFF
TRBJ2-3 NA few TRBV7-8 TGTGCCAGCAGCTTAGCGGGCGGACGGGTAGCAGATACGCAGTATTTT CASSLAGGRVADTQYF
TRBJ1-6 NA NA TRBV4-2 TGTGCCAGCAGCCAAGAGGTCGGGGGGTTAGATTCACCCCTCCACTTT CASSQEVGGLDSPLHF
TRBJ1-4 NA NA TRBV28 TGTGCCAGCCTGGGTGTGGAGGAAAAACTGTTTTTT CASLGVEEKLFF
TRBJ1-1 NA NA TRBV7-9 TGTGCCAGCAGCTTGGGGGGCAGCCGAAACGAAGCTTTCTTT CASSLGGSRNEAFF
TRBJ2-3 NA few TRBV28 TGTGCCAGCAGGTCGACTGGTCGCACAGATACGCAGTATTTT CASRSTGRTDTQYF
TRBJ2-1 NA NA TRBV4-2 TGTGCCAGCAGCCAAGCACCCTATGAGCAGTTCTTC CASSQAPYEQFF
TRBJ1-1 NA few TRBV7-2 TGTGCCAGCAGCCCCCAAGGTCGCACTGAAGCTTTCTTT CASSPQGRTEAFF
TRBJ2-3 NA few TRBV7-2 TGTGCCAGCAGCTTAGTGTACGGTTACACAGATACGCAGTATTTT CASSLVYGYTDTQYF
TRBJ2-7 NA many TRBV6-5 TGTGCCAGCAGTGCGAATAACTACGAGCAGTACTTC CASSANNYEQYF
TRBJ1-1 NA few TRBV6-2/TRBV6-3 TGTGCCAGCAGTTACGCCGGGACCCCTGAAGCTTTCTTT CASSYAGTPEAFF
TRBJ1-1 TRBD1 once TRBV6-5 TGTGCCAGCAGTTACGGAGACAGGGTAGGCACTGAAGCTTTCTTT CASSYGDRVGTEAFF
TRBJ2-7 NA NA TRBV18 TGTGCCAGCTCACTAGTCTCCGAGCAGTACTTC CASSLVSEQYF
TRBJ1-5 NA many TRBV28 TGTGCCAGCAGTCCCCGACAGAGCTGGAATCAGCCCCAGCATTTT CASSPRQSWNQPQHF
TRBJ1-4 TRBD1 NA TRBV2 TGTGCCAGCAGCCAGGGACAGGGGCGGGATGAAAAACTGTTTTTT CASSQGQGRDEKLFF
TRBJ2-1 TRBD2 NA TRBV6-4 TGTGCCAGCAGTGGAATTAGCGGGAGTGAAAATGAGCAGTTCTTC CASSGISGSENEQFF
TRBJ1-2 NA many TRBV7-9 TGTGCCAGCAGCCCCGACAGTGGTATAGGCGCTGGCTACACCTTC CASSPDSGIGAGYTF
TRBJ2-1 TRBD1 many TRBV29-1 TGCAGCGCCCCAGGGGGCGCGACTCAATCGAGCGACTACAATGAGCAGTTCTTC CSAPGGATQSSDYNEQFF
TRBJ1-3 NA few TRBV11-2 TGTGCCAGCAGCCCCGGCAGGCTACGTTCCTTCTTAGTTCCTTCTGCTGGAAACACCATATATTTT CASSPGRLRSFLVPSAGNTIYF
TRBJ1-5 NA NA TRBV20-1 TGCAGTGCTAGAGATTTTGTCGGTCAGCCCCAGCATTTT CSARDFVGQPQHF
TRBJ1-5 NA NA TRBV7-8 TGTGCCAGCAGCCCCGCAAACGTAGTGGTCGATCAGCCCCAGCATTTT CASSPANVVVDQPQHF
TRBJ2-5 TRBD1 many TRBV12-3/TRBV12-4 TGTGCCAGCAGTTCTGGGACAGGGGGAACATGGCTATCAGAGACCCAGTACTTC CASSSGTGGTWLSETQYF
TRBJ1-3 NA NA TRBV29-1 TGCAGCGTAGCCAAAGGGACTAGCTCTGGAAACACCATATATTTT CSVAKGTSSGNTIYF
TRBJ1-3 NA many TRBV2 TGTGCCAGCATGTTGAGCGGAATGAGCTCTGGAAACACCATATATTTT CASMLSGMSSGNTIYF
TRBJ2-7 NA NA TRBV7-2 TGTGCCAGCAGCCTCAGGTGGGTCGGCCACGAGCAGTACTTC CASSLRWVGHEQYF
TRBJ2-5 TRBD1 NA TRBV28 TGTGCCAGCACCACTCCCCCGACAGGGGGGACCCAGTACTTC CASTTPPTGGTQYF
TRBJ2-5 TRBD2 few TRBV7-2 TGTGCCAGCAGCTTAGGTCCAGCGGGGTCCCAAGAGACCCAGTACTTC CASSLGPAGSQETQYF
TRBJ2-6 TRBD2 NA TRBV13 TGTGCCAGCAGCTTATCGGCGCTAGCGGGGCTTACTGGGGCCAACGTCCTGACTTTC CASSLSALAGLTGANVLTF
TRBJ2-7 NA few TRBV6-2/TRBV6-3 TGTGCCAGCAATTCCGACCCTCCAGCCTACGAGCAGTACTTC CASNSDPPAYEQYF
TRBJ2-7 TRBD1 NA TRBV28 TGTGCCAGCAGTTCTCCGTATGGGGACAGGGAAGTTTCGTTCTACGAGCAGTACTTC CASSSPYGDREVSFYEQYF
TRBJ2-2 NA few TRBV19 TGTGCCAGCAACACAGGGTCGGACACCGGGGAGCTGTTTTTT CASNTGSDTGELFF
TRBJ2-1 NA few TRBV5-4 TGTGCCAGCAGCTTGGAGCGTAGTGAGCAGTTCTTC CASSLERSEQFF